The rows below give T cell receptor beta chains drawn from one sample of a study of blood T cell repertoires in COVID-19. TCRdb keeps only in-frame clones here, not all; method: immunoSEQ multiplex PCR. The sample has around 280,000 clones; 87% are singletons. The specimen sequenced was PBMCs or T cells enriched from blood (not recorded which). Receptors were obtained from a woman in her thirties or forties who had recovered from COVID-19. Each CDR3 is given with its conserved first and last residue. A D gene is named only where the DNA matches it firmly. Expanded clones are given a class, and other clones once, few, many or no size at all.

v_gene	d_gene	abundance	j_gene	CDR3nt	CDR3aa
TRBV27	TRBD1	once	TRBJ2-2	TGTGCCAGCCAATCGCCCGGGACAGGGGACACCGGGGAGCTGTTTTTT	CASQSPGTGDTGELFF
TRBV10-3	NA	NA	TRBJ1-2	TGTGCCATCAGCCGGGACATCGCAAACTATGGCTACACCTTC	CAISRDIANYGYTF
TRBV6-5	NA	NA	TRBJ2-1	TGTGCCACTACTGGCGGGTTAGACAATGAGCAGTTCTTC	CATTGGLDNEQFF
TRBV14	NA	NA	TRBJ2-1	TGTGCCAGCAGCCCGCCCGGACTTATTAACAATGAGCAGTTCTTC	CASSPPGLINNEQFF
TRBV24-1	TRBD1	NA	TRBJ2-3	TGTGCCACCTCCGGGACAGCGTACACAGATACGCAGTATTTT	CATSGTAYTDTQYF
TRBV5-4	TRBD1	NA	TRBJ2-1	TGTGCCAGCAGCTTATGGACAGGGGGGACATACAATGAGCAGTTCTTC	CASSLWTGGTYNEQFF
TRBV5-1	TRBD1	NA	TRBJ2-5	TGCGCCAGCAGCTTGGCCTCCGGGACAGGGATTGAGACCCAGTACTTC	CASSLASGTGIETQYF
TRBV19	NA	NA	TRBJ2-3	TGTGCCAGTAGTATGTATCACCGGGGGAGGAGCACAGATACGCAGTATTTT	CASSMYHRGRSTDTQYF
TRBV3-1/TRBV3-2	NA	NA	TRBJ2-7	TGTGCCAGCAGCCTAACTGTCGTTACCTACGAGCAGTACTTC	CASSLTVVTYEQYF
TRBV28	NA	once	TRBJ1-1	TGTGCCAGCAGTTTGGGCCCGGGGAATGAAGCTTTCTTT	CASSLGPGNEAFF
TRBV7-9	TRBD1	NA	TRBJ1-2	TGTGCCAGCAGCTCCGGGGCAACAGGGGGGAATGGCTACACCTTC	CASSSGATGGNGYTF
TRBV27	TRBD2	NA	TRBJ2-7	TGTGCCAGCAGGTCTAGCGGGCGCTCCTACGAGCAGTACTTC	CASRSSGRSYEQYF
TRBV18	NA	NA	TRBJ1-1	TGTGCCAGCTCACCCCATGCCAGGGGGAACACTGAAGCTTTCTTT	CASSPHARGNTEAFF
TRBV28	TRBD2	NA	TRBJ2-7	TGTGCCAGCAGGGGGGGGACTAGGGAGCAGTACTTC	CASRGGTREQYF
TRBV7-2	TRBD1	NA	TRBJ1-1	TGTGCCAGCTCGGGACAGAGAAACACTGAAGCTTTCTTT	CASSGQRNTEAFF
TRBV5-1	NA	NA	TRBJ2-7	TGCGCCAGCAGCTTTGGGGAGAGTCCCTACGAGCAGTACTTC	CASSFGESPYEQYF
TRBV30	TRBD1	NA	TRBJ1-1	TGTGCCTGGAGTTCAGGCAGGGGGCGTACTGAAGCTTTCTTT	CAWSSGRGRTEAFF
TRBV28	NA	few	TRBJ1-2	TGTGCCAGCAGTTTAGACTCTTATGGCTACACCTTC	CASSLDSYGYTF
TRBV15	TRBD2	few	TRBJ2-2	TGTGCCACCAGCAGAGATCCCGGCGGGAGGACCGGGGAGCTGTTTTTT	CATSRDPGGRTGELFF
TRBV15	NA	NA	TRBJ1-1	TGTGCCACCAGCAGATCGGGGGGGATCGCGAACACTGAAGCTTTCTTT	CATSRSGGIANTEAFF
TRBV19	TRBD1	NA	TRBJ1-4	TGTGCCAGTAGGAGACAGGGCGGCGATGAAAAACTGTTTTTT	CASRRQGGDEKLFF
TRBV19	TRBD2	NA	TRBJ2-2	TGTGCCAGTAGTCCGGGACTAGCGGGAAGGGTGGGCACCGGGGAGCTGTTTTTT	CASSPGLAGRVGTGELFF
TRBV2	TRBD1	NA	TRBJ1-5	TGTGCCAGCAGTGAATATGGGGACAGGGGCTATCAGCCCCAGCATTTT	CASSEYGDRGYQPQHF
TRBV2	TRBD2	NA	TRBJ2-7	TGTGCCAGCCAGGGGGGAGCGGGAGGCCTCCCCTACGAGCAGTACTTC	CASQGGAGGLPYEQYF
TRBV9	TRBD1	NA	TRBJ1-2	TGTGCCAGCAGCGTAGGACAGGGGAACTATGGCTACACCTTC	CASSVGQGNYGYTF
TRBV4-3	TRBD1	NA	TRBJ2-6	TGCGCCAGCAGCCAAGATAGGGGACAGGGCGGCTCTGGGGCCAACGTCCTGACTTTC	CASSQDRGQGGSGANVLTF
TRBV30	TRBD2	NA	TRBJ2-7	TGTGCCTGGAGTGAGAGGCTAGCGGGAGTCCCTCCCTACGAGCAGTACTTC	CAWSERLAGVPPYEQYF
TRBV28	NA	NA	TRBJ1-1	TGTGCCAGCAGTTTTCCCCGGAACACTGAAGCTTTCTTT	CASSFPRNTEAFF
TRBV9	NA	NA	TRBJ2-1	TGTGCCAGCAGCGTAGCCCCGACAGGGAGGAATGAGCAGTTCTTC	CASSVAPTGRNEQFF
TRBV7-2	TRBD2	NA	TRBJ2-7	TGTGCCAGCAGCTTAATATTTGTCGGGACTAGCGGGAGCGAGCAGTACTTC	CASSLIFVGTSGSEQYF
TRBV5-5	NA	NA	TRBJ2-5	TGTGCCAGCAGCCCCCTAGTCGGAGAGACCCAGTACTTC	CASSPLVGETQYF
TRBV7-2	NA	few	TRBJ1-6	TGTGCCAGCAGCCAACGTCCCCCCGGCTCCTATAATTCACCCCTCCACTTT	CASSQRPPGSYNSPLHF
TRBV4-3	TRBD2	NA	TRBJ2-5	TGCGCCAGCAGCCTAAACTCCCATCGAGGGAGGGCCATGGAGACCCAGTACTTC	CASSLNSHRGRAMETQYF
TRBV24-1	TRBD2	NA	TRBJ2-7	TGTGCCACCAGTGATTTGTGGCCGGGACTAGCGGGAGTGTACGAGCAGTACTTC	CATSDLWPGLAGVYEQYF
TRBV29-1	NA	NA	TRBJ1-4	TGCAGCGCGCACAGTGCAACTAATGAAAAACTGTTTTTT	CSAHSATNEKLFF
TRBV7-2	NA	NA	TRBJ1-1	TGTGCCAGCAGCCTGGGAGGCGGAAACACTGAAGCTTTCTTT	CASSLGGGNTEAFF
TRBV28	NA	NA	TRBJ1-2	TGTGCCAGCAGCCTCCCTGGAGGGGTGGGAGGCTACACCTTC	CASSLPGGVGGYTF
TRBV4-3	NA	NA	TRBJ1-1	TGCGCCAGCAGCCCCCGGGGGAGCACCACTGAAGCTTTCTTT	CASSPRGSTTEAFF
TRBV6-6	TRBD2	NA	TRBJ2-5	TGTGCCAGCAGCTTAAGCGGGAGGGCCCTGGAGACCCAGTACTTC	CASSLSGRALETQYF
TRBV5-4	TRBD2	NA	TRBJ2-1	TGTGCCAGCAGCCCGGGGGGGACCACAGTTTCGTTCTTC	CASSPGGTTVSFF
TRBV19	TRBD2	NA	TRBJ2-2	TGTGCCAGTAGTGCGACTAGCGGGAACACCGGGGAGCTGTTTTTT	CASSATSGNTGELFF